The T cell receptor (beta chain) described here comes from a study of CD4 T cells in relation to SARS-CoV-2 and coronaviruses. The germline V gene has CDR1 MNHEY and CDR2 SVGAGI. The CDR3 length is 14 residues. Deletions cut 8 bases from V and 5 bases from J, with 17 bases between. As to this clone: Its specificity is unknown.

Produced via immunoSEQ multiplex PCR; TCRdb's table is partial and in-frame only. Of roughly 10,000 clones in the sample, 70% to 80% are singletons; the top ten hold under 20%. The unexposed donors gave CD4+ T cells in about 2011-2019, prior to COVID-19. The cells were cultured for under 13 days before CD4+ T cells were isolated. This chain uses TRBV6-5 with TRBJ2-3; D may match TRBD1 or TRBD2 (5 bases each). What was sequenced was CD4+ T cells from PBMCs, cultured in vitro. This receptor was obtained from a human donor in good health. This CDR3 reads CASRGQGHRDTQYF. DNA of the CDR3: TGTGCCAGCCGAGGGCAGGGTCATAGAGATACGCAGTATTTT.